This T cell receptor beta chain was recovered during a study of T cell repertoires in aging, cancer and after chemotherapy. This CDR3 is 18 amino acids long. V lost 2 bases to trimming and J lost 4 bases, with 21 bases between them. The germline CDR1 and CDR2 sequences are MNHEY and SVGAGI. A mixed TRB-A/B primer pool amplified rearranged TRB by multiplex touch-down PCR. TCRdb re-called the multiplex PCR reads through MiXCR, storing one row per CDR3 protein. The top ten clones hold about 8.2% of a sample with 9,500 to 12,000 distinct CDR3 sequences, about 35% of them seen once. Study observations and caveats: Rebound thymic output was suggested by rising median generation probability during chemotherapy in each cancer cohort.

Peripheral blood genomic DNA, not sorted cells or RNA, was the template. Comment on this clonotype: Its antigen remains unidentified.

The TCR was taken from a human donor in good health. V gene TRBV6-5 combines with J gene TRBJ1-3; D not certain. Material for sequencing was blood. The CDR3 DNA reads as TGTGCCAGCAGTTACAACCCCCCGGCGTTCTCTGTGGGAAACACCATATATTTT. This encodes CASSYNPPAFSVGNTIYF.